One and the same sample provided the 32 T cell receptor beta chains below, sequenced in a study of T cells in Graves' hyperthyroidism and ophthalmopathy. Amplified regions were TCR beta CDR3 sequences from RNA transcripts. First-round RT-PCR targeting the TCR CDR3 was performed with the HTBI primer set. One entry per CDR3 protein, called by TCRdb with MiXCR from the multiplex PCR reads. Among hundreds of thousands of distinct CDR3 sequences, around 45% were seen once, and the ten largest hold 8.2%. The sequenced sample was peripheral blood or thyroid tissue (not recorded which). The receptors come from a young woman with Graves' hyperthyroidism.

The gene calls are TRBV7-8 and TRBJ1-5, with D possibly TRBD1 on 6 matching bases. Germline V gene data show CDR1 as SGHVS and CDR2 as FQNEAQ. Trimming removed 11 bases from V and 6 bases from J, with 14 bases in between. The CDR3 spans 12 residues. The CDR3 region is CAFKEGVQPQHF. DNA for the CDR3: TGTGCCTTTAAAGAGGGGGTTCAGCCCCAGCATTTT.

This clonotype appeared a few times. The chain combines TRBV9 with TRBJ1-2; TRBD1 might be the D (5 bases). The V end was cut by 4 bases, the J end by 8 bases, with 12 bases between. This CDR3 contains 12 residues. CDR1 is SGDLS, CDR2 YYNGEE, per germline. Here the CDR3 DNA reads TGTGCCAGCAGCCCCGCAGGGACGGGCTACACCTTC. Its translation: CASSPAGTGYTF.

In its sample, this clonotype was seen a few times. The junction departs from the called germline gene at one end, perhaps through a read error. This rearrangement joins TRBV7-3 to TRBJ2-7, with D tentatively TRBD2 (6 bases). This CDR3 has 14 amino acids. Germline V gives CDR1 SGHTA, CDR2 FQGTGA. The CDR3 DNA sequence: TGCGCCAGCAGCCCCTACGGGGGACCCTACGAGCAGTACTTC. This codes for CASSPYGGPYEQYF.

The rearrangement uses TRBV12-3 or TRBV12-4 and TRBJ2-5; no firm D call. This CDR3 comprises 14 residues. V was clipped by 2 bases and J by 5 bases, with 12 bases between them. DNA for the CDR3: TGTGCCAGCAGTTTAATTCGTTATGGGGAGACCCAGTACTTC. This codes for CASSLIRYGETQYF.

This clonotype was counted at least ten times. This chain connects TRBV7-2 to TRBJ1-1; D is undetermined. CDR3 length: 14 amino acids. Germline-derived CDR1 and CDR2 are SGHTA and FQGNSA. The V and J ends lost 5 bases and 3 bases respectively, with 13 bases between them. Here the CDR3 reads CASSDPGGHTEAFF. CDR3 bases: TGTGCCAGCAGCGACCCGGGAGGGCACACTGAAGCTTTCTTT.

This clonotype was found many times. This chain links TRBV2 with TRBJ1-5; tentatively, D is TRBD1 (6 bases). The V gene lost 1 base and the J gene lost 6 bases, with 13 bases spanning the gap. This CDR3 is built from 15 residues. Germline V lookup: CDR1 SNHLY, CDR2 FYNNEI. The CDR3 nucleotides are TGTGCCAGCAGTGAAGGTTTTCGGGGGCGTCAGCCCCAGCATTTT. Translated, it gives CASSEGFRGRQPQHF.

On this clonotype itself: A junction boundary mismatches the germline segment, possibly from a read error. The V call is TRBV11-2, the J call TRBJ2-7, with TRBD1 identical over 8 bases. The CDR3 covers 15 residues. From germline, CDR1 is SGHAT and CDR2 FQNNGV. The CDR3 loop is CACSFQADRAGEQYF. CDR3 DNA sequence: TGTGCCTGCAGCTTTCAAGCGGACAGGGCAGGCGAGCAGTACTTC.

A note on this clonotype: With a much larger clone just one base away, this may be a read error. CDR3 DNA: TGTGCCAGCAGTAATACTGGGGCCAACGTCCTGACTTTC. It encodes CASSNTGANVLTF. The chain has TRBV7-8 and TRBJ2-6; no definite D call. The CDR3 runs 13 residues. In germline, CDR1 is SGHVS, CDR2 FQNEAQ. Trimming shortened V by 6 bases and J by 2 bases, and 5 bases separated the two germline ends.

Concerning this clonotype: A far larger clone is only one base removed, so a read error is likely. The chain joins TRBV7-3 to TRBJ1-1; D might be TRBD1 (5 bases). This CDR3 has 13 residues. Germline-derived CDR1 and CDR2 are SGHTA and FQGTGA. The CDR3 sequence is CASSITGDTEAFF. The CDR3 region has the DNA TGTGCCAGCAGCATAACAGGTGACACTGAAGCTTTCTTT.

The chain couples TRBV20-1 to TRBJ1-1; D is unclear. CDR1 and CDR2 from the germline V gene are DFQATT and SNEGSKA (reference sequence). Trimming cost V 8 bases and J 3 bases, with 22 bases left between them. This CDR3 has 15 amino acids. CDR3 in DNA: TGCAGTCCCCTCTCCTCCCCTGCGGCGGACACTGAAGCTTTCTTT. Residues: CSPLSSPAADTEAFF.

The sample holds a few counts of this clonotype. The CDR3 coding sequence is TGTGCCAGCAGCTCGACAGGGCTTAACTATGGCTACACCTTC. Its translation: CASSSTGLNYGYTF. This chain uses TRBV13 with TRBJ1-2, with 7 bases aligning to TRBD1. Germline V gene data show CDR1 as PRHDT and CDR2 as FYEKMQ (reference sequence). The junction had 3 bases not matched to a gene; V was cut back by 4 bases and J by 1 base. CDR3 length equals 14 residues.

The CDR3: CAWVGRSNYGYTF. CDR3 in DNA: TGTGCCTGGGTTGGCAGATCGAACTATGGCTACACCTTC. V usage is TRBV19 and J usage is TRBJ1-2, with D unresolved. The CDR3 is made up of 13 amino acids. In germline, CDR1 is LNHDA, CDR2 SQIVND (reference sequence). Trimming left V 11 bases short and J 2 bases short, with 15 bases between.

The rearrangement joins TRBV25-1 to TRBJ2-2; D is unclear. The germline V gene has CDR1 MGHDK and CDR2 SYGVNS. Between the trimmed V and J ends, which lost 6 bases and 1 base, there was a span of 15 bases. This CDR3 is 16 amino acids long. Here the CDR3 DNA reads TGTGCCAGCAGCCGGCCGTGGGGTGGGAACACCGGGGAGCTGTTTTTT. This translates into CASSRPWGGNTGELFF.

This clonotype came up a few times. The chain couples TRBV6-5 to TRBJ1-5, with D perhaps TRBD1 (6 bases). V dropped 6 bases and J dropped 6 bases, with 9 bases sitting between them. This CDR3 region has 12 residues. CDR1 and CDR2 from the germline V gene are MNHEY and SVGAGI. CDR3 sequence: CASRTGSQPQHF. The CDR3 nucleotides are TGTGCCAGCAGAACAGGGAGTCAGCCCCAGCATTTT.

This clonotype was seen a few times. The CDR3 coding sequence is TGCAGCGTCACAAGGGCTAGCGGGAGGTCCGAGCAGTACTTC. Translated: CSVTRASGRSEQYF. The chain links TRBV29-1 to TRBJ2-7; 11 bases match TRBD2. Germline V gene lookup returns CDR1 SQVTM and CDR2 ANQGSEA. CDR3 length: 14 residues. V shed 6 bases, J shed 6 bases, and the junction held 10 bases outside the gene matches.

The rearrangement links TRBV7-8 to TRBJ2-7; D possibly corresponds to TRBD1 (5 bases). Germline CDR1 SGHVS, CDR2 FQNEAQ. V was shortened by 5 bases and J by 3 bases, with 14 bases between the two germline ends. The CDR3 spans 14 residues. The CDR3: CASSQQAGNYEQYF. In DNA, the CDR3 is TGTGCCAGCAGCCAGCAGGCAGGGAACTACGAGCAGTACTTC.

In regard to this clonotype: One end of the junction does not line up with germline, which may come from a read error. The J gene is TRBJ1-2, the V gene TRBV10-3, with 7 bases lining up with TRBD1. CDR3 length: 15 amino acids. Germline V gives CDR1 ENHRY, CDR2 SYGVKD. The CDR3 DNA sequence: TGTGCCAGCAGTGAACCGGGACAGCGTAACTATGGCTACACCTTC. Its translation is CASSEPGQRNYGYTF.

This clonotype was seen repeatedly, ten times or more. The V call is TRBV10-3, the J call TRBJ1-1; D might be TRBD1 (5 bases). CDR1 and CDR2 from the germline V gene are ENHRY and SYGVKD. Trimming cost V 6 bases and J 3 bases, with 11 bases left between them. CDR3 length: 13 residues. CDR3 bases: TGTGCCATCAGCTTCAGGGAGGACACTGAAGCTTTCTTT. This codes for CAISFREDTEAFF.

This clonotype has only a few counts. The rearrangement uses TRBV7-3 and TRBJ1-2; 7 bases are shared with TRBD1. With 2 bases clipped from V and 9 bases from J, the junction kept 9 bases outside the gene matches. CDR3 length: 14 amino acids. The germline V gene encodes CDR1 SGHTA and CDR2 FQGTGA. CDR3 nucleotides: TGTGCCAGCAGCTTAGGTGGAGGGGGCGATCGCTACACCTTC. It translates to CASSLGGGGDRYTF.

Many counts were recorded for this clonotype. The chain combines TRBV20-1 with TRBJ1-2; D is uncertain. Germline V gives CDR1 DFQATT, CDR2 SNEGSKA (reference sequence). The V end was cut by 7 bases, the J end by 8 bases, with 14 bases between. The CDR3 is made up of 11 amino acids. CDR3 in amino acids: CSGGPAEGYTF. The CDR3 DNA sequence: TGCAGTGGTGGGCCAGCGGAGGGCTACACCTTC.

This CDR3 reads CAWTPFASGSFEQYF. In nucleotides, the CDR3 is TGTGCCTGGACCCCATTCGCTAGCGGGAGTTTCGAGCAGTACTTC. J is TRBJ2-7 and V is TRBV10-3, with 10 bases lining up with TRBD2. The CDR3 is made up of 15 amino acids. Germline CDR1 is ENHRY and CDR2 is SYGVKD. The junction had 16 bases not matched to a gene; V was cut back by 11 bases and J by 6 bases.

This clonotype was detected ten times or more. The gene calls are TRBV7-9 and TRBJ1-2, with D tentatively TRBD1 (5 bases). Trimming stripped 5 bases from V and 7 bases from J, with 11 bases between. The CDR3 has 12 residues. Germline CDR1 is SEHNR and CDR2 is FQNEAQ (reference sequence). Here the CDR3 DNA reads TGTGCCAGCAGCCCTCGGGGGGGTGGCTACACCTTC. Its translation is CASSPRGGGYTF.

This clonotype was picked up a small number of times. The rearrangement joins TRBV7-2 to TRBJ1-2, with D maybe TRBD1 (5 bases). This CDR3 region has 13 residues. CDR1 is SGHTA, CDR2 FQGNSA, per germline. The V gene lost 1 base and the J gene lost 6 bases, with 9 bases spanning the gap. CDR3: CASSLGQTHGYTF. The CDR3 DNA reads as TGTGCCAGCAGCTTAGGACAGACCCATGGCTACACCTTC. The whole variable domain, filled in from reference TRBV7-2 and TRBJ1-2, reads GAGVSQSPSNKVTEKGKDVELRCDPISGHTALYWYRQSLGQGLEFLIYFQGNSAPDKSGLPSDRFSAERTGGSVSTLTIQRTQQEDSAVYLCASSLGQTHGYTFGSGTRLTVV.

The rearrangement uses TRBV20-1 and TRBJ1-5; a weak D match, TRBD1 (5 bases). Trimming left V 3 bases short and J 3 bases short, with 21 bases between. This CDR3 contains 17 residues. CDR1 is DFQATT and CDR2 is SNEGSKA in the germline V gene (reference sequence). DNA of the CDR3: TGCAGTGCTAGTTCGGGACCCTCCAGCCAATCCAATCAGCCCCAGCATTTT. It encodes CSASSGPSSQSNQPQHF.

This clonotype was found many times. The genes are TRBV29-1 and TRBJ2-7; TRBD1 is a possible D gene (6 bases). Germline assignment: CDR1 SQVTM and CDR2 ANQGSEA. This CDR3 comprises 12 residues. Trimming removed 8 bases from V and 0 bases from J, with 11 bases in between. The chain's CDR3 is CSLRDNSYEQYF. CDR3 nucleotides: TGCAGCCTCAGGGACAACTCCTACGAGCAGTACTTC.

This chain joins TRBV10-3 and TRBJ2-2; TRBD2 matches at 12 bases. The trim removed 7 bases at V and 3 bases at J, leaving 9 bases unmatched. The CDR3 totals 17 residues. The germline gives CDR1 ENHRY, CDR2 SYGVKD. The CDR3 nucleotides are TGTGCCATCACTGACCGACTAGCGGGAGCATACACCGGGGAGCTGTTTTTT. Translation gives CAITDRLAGAYTGELFF.

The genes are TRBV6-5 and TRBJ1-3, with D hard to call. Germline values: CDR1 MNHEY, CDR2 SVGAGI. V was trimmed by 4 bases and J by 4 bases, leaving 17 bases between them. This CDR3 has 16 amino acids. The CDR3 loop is CASSSFRAVAGNTIYF. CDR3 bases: TGTGCCAGCAGTTCGTTTCGCGCAGTCGCCGGAAACACCATATATTTT.

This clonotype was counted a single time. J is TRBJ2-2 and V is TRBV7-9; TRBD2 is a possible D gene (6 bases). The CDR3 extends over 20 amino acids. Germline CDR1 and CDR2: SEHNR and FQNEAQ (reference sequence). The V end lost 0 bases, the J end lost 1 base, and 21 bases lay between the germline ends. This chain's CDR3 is CASSLAYKVVSGENTGELFF. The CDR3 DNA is TGTGCCAGCAGCTTAGCGTACAAGGTTGTTAGCGGAGAGAACACCGGGGAGCTGTTTTTT.

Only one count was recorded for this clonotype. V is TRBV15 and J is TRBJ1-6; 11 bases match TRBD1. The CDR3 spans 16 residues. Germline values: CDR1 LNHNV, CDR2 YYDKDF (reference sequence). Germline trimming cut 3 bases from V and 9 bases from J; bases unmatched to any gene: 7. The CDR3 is CATSSNPGTGGSPLHF. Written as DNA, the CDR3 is TGTGCCACCAGCAGTAACCCCGGGACAGGGGGTTCACCCCTCCACTTT.

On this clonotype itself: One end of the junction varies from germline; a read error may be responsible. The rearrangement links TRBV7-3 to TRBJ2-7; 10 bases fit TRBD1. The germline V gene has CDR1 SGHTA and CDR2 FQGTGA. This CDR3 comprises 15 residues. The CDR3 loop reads CASSQSDRGLFEQYF. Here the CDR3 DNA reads TGCGCCAGCAGCCAGTCTGACAGGGGGCTTTTCGAGCAGTACTTC.

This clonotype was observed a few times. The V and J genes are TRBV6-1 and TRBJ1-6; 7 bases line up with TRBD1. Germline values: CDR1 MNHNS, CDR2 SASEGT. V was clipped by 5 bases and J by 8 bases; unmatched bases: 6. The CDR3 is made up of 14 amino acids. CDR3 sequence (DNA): TGTGCCAGCAGTATACAGGGGAGGTATTCACCCCTCCACTTT. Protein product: CASSIQGRYSPLHF.

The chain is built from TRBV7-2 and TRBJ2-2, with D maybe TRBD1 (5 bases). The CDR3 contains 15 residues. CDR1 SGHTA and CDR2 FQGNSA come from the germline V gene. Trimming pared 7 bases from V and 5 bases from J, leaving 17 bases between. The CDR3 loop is CASTSQGQPTGELFF. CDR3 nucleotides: TGTGCCAGCACCTCCCAAGGACAACCAACCGGGGAGCTGTTTTTT.